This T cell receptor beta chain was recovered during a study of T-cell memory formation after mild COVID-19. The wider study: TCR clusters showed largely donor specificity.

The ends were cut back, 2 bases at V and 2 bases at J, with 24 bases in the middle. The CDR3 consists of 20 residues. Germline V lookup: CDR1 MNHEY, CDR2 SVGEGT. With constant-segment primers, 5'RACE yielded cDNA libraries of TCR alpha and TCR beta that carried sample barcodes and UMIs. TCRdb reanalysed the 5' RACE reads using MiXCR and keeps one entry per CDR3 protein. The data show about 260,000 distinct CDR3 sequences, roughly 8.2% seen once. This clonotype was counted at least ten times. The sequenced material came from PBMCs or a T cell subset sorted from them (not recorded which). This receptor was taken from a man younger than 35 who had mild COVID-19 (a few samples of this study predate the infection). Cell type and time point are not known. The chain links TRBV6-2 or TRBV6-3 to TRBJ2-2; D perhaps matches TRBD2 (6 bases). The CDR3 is CASSYPGDLSGTYNTGELFF. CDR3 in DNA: TGTGCCAGCAGTTACCCCGGAGATCTGAGTGGGACTTATAACACCGGGGAGCTGTTTTTT.